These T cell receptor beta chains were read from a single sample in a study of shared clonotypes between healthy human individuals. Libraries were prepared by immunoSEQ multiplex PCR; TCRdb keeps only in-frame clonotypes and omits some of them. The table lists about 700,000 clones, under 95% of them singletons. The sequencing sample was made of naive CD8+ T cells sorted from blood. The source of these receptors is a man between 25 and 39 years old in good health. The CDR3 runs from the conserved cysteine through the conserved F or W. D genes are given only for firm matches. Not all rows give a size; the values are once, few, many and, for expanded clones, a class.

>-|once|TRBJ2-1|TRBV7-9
TGTGCCAGCAGCTTCGGAGGGGGTGAGCAGTTCTTC
CASSFGGGEQFF
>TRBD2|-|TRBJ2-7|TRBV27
TGTGCCAGCAGTTTATCGATGAGGACTAGCGGGAGCTACGAGCAGTACTTC
CASSLSMRTSGSYEQYF
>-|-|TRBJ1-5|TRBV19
TGTGCCAGTAGTATATCCCACAGGATTAGGGATCAGCCCCAGCATTTT
CASSISHRIRDQPQHF
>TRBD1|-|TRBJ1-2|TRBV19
TGTGCCAGTACCACCCCGTTGGGACAGGGGTTTCCCTTCTATGGCTACACCTTC
CASTTPLGQGFPFYGYTF
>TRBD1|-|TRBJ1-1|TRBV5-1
TGCGCCAGCAGCGCGTCAGGGACGACAGGGAGAAACACTGAAGCTTTCTTT
CASSASGTTGRNTEAFF
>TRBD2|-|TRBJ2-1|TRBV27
TGTGCCAGCAGTTCCGAAAGTGCCAGCGGGAGGGGAATCTTC
CASSSESASGRGIF
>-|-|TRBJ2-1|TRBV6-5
TGTGCCAGCAGTTACTCGAATAGTCAGTCCTACAATGAGCAGTTCTTC
CASSYSNSQSYNEQFF
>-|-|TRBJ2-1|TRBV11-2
TGTGCCAGCACCCCGGCTGGCGAGAACTCCTACAATGAGCAGTTCTTC
CASTPAGENSYNEQFF
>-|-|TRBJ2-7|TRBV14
TGTGCCAGCAGCCAAGATCGACGGACCGAGCAGTACTTC
CASSQDRRTEQYF
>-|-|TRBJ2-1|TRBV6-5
TGTGCCAGCAGCCGCAGTACACTGGGTGGGTACGAGCAGTTCTTC
CASSRSTLGGYEQFF
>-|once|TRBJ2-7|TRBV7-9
TGTGCCAGCAGCTTCCCCGACATTGGCTACCAGCAGTACTTC
CASSFPDIGYQQYF
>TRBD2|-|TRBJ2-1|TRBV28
TGTGCCAGCAGTTTAAGGGACTACCTTCCTAAGCAGTTCTTC
CASSLRDYLPKQFF
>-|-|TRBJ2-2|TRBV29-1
TGCAGCGCCAAAGGAGGGGGCGACACCGGGGAGCTGTTTTTT
CSAKGGGDTGELFF
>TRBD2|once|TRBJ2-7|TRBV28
TGTGCCAGCAGTTTAGGGCTAGCGGGGGTCTACGAGCAGTACTTC
CASSLGLAGVYEQYF
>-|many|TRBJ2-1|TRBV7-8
TGTGCCAGCAGCCCGGGACCCAGCTCCTACAATGAGCAGTTCTTC
CASSPGPSSYNEQFF
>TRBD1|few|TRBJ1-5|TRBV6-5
TGTGCCAGCAGTTACGGGACAGGGGGACAGCCCCAGCATTTT
CASSYGTGGQPQHF
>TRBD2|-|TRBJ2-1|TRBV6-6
TGTGCCAGCAGTCGACGTAGCGGGATTAATAACAATGAGCAGTTCTTC
CASSRRSGINNNEQFF
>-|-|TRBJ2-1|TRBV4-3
TGCGCCAGCAGCCGCGTTACGGCTTCGGGTGAGCAGTTCTTC
CASSRVTASGEQFF
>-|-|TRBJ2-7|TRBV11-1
TGTGCCAGCAGTTACGGGACCTTCTACGAGCAGTACTTC
CASSYGTFYEQYF
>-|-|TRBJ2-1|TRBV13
TGTGCCAGCAGCCCTACGAGCTCCTACAATGAGCAGTTCTTC
CASSPTSSYNEQFF
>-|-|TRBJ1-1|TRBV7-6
TGTGCCAGCAGCTTAGGCGTGGGGAACGAACTCGGGAACACTGAAGCTTTCTTT
CASSLGVGNELGNTEAFF
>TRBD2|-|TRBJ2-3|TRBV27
TGTGCCAGCAGTCTCCAATTCAGCGGGAGGCCAGATACGCAGTATTTT
CASSLQFSGRPDTQYF
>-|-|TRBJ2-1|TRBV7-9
TGTGCCAGCAGCTTAGGTCTCGGGAGTAATGAGCAGTTCTTC
CASSLGLGSNEQFF
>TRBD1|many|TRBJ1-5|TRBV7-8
TGTGCCAGCAGCACAAGACAGGGTGGGAATCAGCCCCAGCATTTT
CASSTRQGGNQPQHF
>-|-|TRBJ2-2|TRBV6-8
TGTGCCATCATACATGGTTTTGTTTTCGGGGAAACCGGGGAGCTGTTTTTT
CAIIHGFVFGETGELFF
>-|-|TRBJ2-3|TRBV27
TGTGCCAGCAGTTTATTGCAGGGTCGTGATACGCAGTATTTT
CASSLLQGRDTQYF
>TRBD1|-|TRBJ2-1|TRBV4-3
TGCGCCAGCAGCCTAGGACAGGGGCATTTAAATGAGCAGTTCTTC
CASSLGQGHLNEQFF
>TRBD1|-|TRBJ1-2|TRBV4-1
TGCGCCAGCAGCCAAGTGAGGGGGCGCAGTCAAGGTCCTGGCTACACCTTC
CASSQVRGRSQGPGYTF
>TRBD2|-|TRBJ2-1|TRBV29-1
TGCAGCGTTGGACGGGAGGGCTCCTACAATGAGCAGTTCTTC
CSVGREGSYNEQFF
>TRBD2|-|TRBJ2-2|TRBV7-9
TGTGCCAGCAGCTCAGGACTAGCGGGCACCGGGGAGCTGTTTTTT
CASSSGLAGTGELFF
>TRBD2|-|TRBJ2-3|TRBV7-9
TGTGCCAGCAGCTTAGGCAGCGGGGGGAGCACAGATACGCAGTATTTT
CASSLGSGGSTDTQYF
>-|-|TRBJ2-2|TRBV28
TGTGCCAGCAGTCACGAACTTCCTGGACCCAACACCGGGGAGCTGTTTTTT
CASSHELPGPNTGELFF
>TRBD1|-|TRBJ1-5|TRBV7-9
TGTGCCAGCAGCTCTGGGACAGGGGATGGGCCCCAGCATTTT
CASSSGTGDGPQHF
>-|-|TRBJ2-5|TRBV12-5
TGTGCTAGTGGTTTGCCCCCCGAGGAAGAGACCCAGTACTTC
CASGLPPEEETQYF
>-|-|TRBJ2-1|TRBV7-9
TGTGCCAGCAGTCCTGCCGTATGGGCGGGAAATGAGCAGTTCTTC
CASSPAVWAGNEQFF
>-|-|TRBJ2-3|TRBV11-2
TGTGCCAGCACCGCTCGGTCGGATACGCAGTATTTT
CASTARSDTQYF
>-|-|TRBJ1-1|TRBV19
TGTGCCAGTAGTATCGGACACTTGAACACTGAAGCTTTCTTT
CASSIGHLNTEAFF
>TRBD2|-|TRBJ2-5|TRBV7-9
TGTGCCAGCAGCTTACCCCGACTAGCGGAGTCCCAAGAGACCCAGTACTTC
CASSLPRLAESQETQYF
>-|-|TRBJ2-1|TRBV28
TGTGCCAGCAGTCTAGATCTTGGAGGAGGCAATGAGCAGTTCTTC
CASSLDLGGGNEQFF
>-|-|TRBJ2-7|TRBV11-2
TGTGCCAGCAGCAAAAACCCGGCCCTAGAGATGCAGTACTTC
CASSKNPALEMQYF
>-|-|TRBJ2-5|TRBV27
TGTGCCAGTAAGCCCGGGTACCAAGAGACCCAGTACTTC
CASKPGYQETQYF
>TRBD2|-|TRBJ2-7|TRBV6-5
TGTGCCAGCAGTTACTCCGGCGGGAGTAACGACGAGCAGTACTTC
CASSYSGGSNDEQYF